Sequencing of this T cell receptor (beta chain) was carried out in a study of beta chain features in type 1 diabetes (dated by TCRdb to about 2018). Context from the whole study: No differences in mean age, gender distribution, total cell number or subset yield were found between patients and healthy donors. A total of about 110 million sorted cells were examined across all samples, and the number of cells per subset was strongly correlated with RNA yield. The study compared TCRB repertoires of sorted circulating CD4+ T cell subsets between recently diagnosed type 1 diabetes patients and matched healthy donors. Regulatory and stem cell-like memory subsets were obtained from only 8 patients and roughly 8 healthy donors, while naive and central memory subsets were obtained from all 30 or so donors. Summary of the overall study and its limitations: PCR might favor shorter templates, but patient and control samples were amplified and corrected together, so any skew would affect both groups equally. Because cDNA was sequenced instead of genomic DNA, highly expressing activated cells could be over-represented, though the groups showed no difference in activation or CD3 levels. In all four CD4+ subsets, TCRB CDR3 length was moderately but significantly shorter in type 1 diabetes patients. Because small numbers of individuals were included in the HLA sub-analyses, any influence of HLA type on TCRB rearrangement was left unresolved. Naive, central memory and regulatory TCRB repertoires appeared more similar among patients than among healthy donors. At VDJ recombination sites, type 1 diabetes patients had fewer insertions and more deleted nucleotides, which implies abnormalities in thymic rearrangement.

The entire isolated RNA was reverse transcribed using the High Capacity cDNA Reverse Transcription Kit, and thus expressed TCRB transcripts were sequenced. Deep immunoSEQ sequencing was applied to naive, central memory and regulatory T cell samples, giving an average of about 3.6 million total reads per sample. Sorted cells were lysed in RLT buffer and RNA was extracted with DNase-treated RNeasy Micro or Mini kits, depending on cell number. Each cell subset was processed separately to prevent cross-contamination, with patient and healthy donor samples processed together. The immunoSEQ multiplex PCR was used to amplify TCRB sequences from cDNA, generating 87-bp fragments that spanned the CDR3 region. Sequencing of the amplicons was done on the Illumina HiSeq platform. Per the authors' processing: Synthetic template baselines were used to correct PCR bias computationally, reads within Hamming distance 2 were collapsed, and singletons that could not be merged were discarded. Reads were aligned against IMGT so that V, D and J genes, CDR3 length and insertions or deletions at six rearrangement sites could be assigned. Clonotype counts were normalized to sorted cell number within each subset before computing true diversity and Gini coefficients with the tcR R package. The overlap coefficient, calculated on TCRB nucleotide sequences, was used to measure repertoire sharing. As a proxy for the pre-selection repertoire, out-of-frame TCRB sequences from naive cells were analyzed. Here the immuneACCESS table is served through TCRdb, limited to in-frame sequences with V and J called. Missing clones are a known gap in these copies; in checked studies unresolved V genes cover under half, and the rest lacks a known reason. V, J and clone size reflect that table, while D and trimming were determined from the DNA. For this sample the table gives 600,000 to 700,000 clones, of which roughly 12% were detected only once. Of the sample, about 0.02% falls within the top ten clones.

Each donor gave one peripheral blood draw, averaging roughly 100 mL, which was collected into heparinised tubes. Using a panel that included CD45RO, CCR7, CD25, CD127, CD95 and CD27, naive, central memory, regulatory and stem cell-like memory CD4+ T cells were sorted on a BD FACSAria II. A purity above 98% was achieved for all sorted populations. PBMCs were isolated immediately by Lymphoprep density gradient centrifugation and stained directly without culture. To minimize batch effects, samples were stained and sorted in pairs, one healthy donor with one patient per experiment. V is pared back by 5 bases and J by 7 bases, with 14 bases lying between the germline termini. CDR1 and CDR2, looked up from the germline V gene (reference sequence), are GTSNPN and SVGIG. The CDR3 starts with the cysteine, ends with the phenylalanine, and has 12 residues. Just CDR3 DNA is preserved here, 36 bases in frame from base 1.

With respect to this clone: Its target antigen remains unknown. No much larger clone exists at a distance of one base, and base qualities are not known.

The rearranged segments are TRBV30 and TRBJ1-2, with no D gene named confidently. The sample comprised naive CD4+ T cells from blood. The cell subset or site label here, explained by the study, means: true naive CD4+ T cells. The sequence was obtained from a man between 18 and 29 years old with type 1 diabetes. The CDR3 corresponds to CAWDGRPGGYTF. The sequenced DNA: TGTGCCTGGGACGGGAGACCGGGTGGCTACACCTTC.